By sample share, the clone carrying this T cell receptor beta chain is medium-sized. These data originate in a study of T cells in Graves' hyperthyroidism and ophthalmopathy. From RNA transcripts, TCR beta CDR3 regions were amplified. First-round RT-PCR targeting the TCR CDR3 was performed with the HTBI primer set. One entry per CDR3 protein results from TCRdb running MiXCR on the multiplex PCR reads. The data contain about 24,000 distinct CDR3 sequences, around 47% of them singletons. This CDR3 is built from 12 residues. V dropped 5 bases and J dropped 5 bases, with 9 bases sitting between them. The germline CDR1 and CDR2 sequences are SGHVS and FQNEAQ.

The sample comprised blood. The V gene is TRBV7-8, the J gene TRBJ1-1; D remains ambiguous. This TCR was sampled from a middle-aged woman with Graves' hyperthyroidism that later progressed to Graves' ophthalmopathy. In DNA, the CDR3 is TGTGCCAGCAGCACGTCCGGGACTGAAGCTTTCTTT. Protein: CASSTSGTEAFF.